Listed below are T cell receptor beta chains from one sample, sequenced in a study of T-cell reconstitution after alpha-beta-depleted transplantation in children. TCRdb reanalysed the PCR reads using MiXCR and keeps one entry per CDR3 protein. The sample includes about 460,000 distinct CDR3 sequences, around 13% of them seen just once. This specimen consisted of PBMCs from the stem cell graft donor, obtained from the stem cell graft. These receptors were obtained from a human donor who donated a stem cell graft to a child with combined immunodeficiency. CDR3s include the opening cysteine and the closing phenylalanine or tryptophan. The D gene is left open where the match is weak. Clone size, where shown, is once, few, many, or a class for clones that have expanded.

CDR3 DNA: TGTGCCAGCAGCTTAGCGAAGGGTGCGGCCTACAATGAGCAGTTCTTC; CDR3 protein: CASSLAKGAAYNEQFF; D gene: -; J gene: TRBJ2-1; V gene: TRBV7-6; clone size: -
CDR3 DNA: TGCGCCAGCAGCGTTACCTTCCCCGGGACAGGGTCATACGAGCAGTTCTTC; CDR3 protein: CASSVTFPGTGSYEQFF; D gene: TRBD1; J gene: TRBJ2-1; V gene: TRBV5-1; clone size: -
CDR3 DNA: TGCGCCAGCAGCCAAGATATCGGAGGACGGTCCTACGAGCAGTACTTC; CDR3 protein: CASSQDIGGRSYEQYF; D gene: -; J gene: TRBJ2-7; V gene: TRBV4-3; clone size: few
CDR3 DNA: TGTGCCAGCAAGCTCGGGGGGAGAGAGACCCAGTACTTC; CDR3 protein: CASKLGGRETQYF; D gene: TRBD2; J gene: TRBJ2-5; V gene: TRBV7-9; clone size: -
CDR3 DNA: TGTGCCTGGAGCCAAACTAGCGACAATGAGCAGTTCTTC; CDR3 protein: CAWSQTSDNEQFF; D gene: TRBD2; J gene: TRBJ2-1; V gene: TRBV30; clone size: few
CDR3 DNA: TGTGCCAGCAGTTTCGTCCGTGGGACAGGTCTGAACACTGAAGCTTTCTTT; CDR3 protein: CASSFVRGTGLNTEAFF; D gene: TRBD1; J gene: TRBJ1-1; V gene: TRBV12-3/TRBV12-4; clone size: few
CDR3 DNA: TGCGCCAGCAGCTTGCGACAGGAAGGACCCTACGAGCAGTACTTC; CDR3 protein: CASSLRQEGPYEQYF; D gene: -; J gene: TRBJ2-7; V gene: TRBV5-1; clone size: many
CDR3 DNA: TGTGCCAGCAGCTTTTGGCTGGGCAATCAGCCCCAGCATTTT; CDR3 protein: CASSFWLGNQPQHF; D gene: -; J gene: TRBJ1-5; V gene: TRBV7-2; clone size: many
CDR3 DNA: TGTGCCAGCAGTAAAACAGGGGACGGCTTCGATCAGCCCCAGCATTTT; CDR3 protein: CASSKTGDGFDQPQHF; D gene: TRBD1; J gene: TRBJ1-5; V gene: TRBV27; clone size: -
CDR3 DNA: TGTGCCACCAGCACCACGCGAAGCGATCCGGAGACCCAGTACTTC; CDR3 protein: CATSTTRSDPETQYF; D gene: -; J gene: TRBJ2-5; V gene: TRBV15; clone size: -
CDR3 DNA: TGTGCCACCCAGGAAGGGGGCCGAGTAGATGGCTACACCTTC; CDR3 protein: CATQEGGRVDGYTF; D gene: TRBD1; J gene: TRBJ1-2; V gene: TRBV6-1; clone size: -
CDR3 DNA: TGTGCCAGCAGTTCGCCCCGGACAGTGATGAACACTGAAGCTTTCTTT; CDR3 protein: CASSSPRTVMNTEAFF; D gene: -; J gene: TRBJ1-1; V gene: TRBV12-3/TRBV12-4; clone size: many
CDR3 DNA: TGTGCCAGCAGCTACGGGGACTCCAGCTCCTACAATGAGCAGTTCTTC; CDR3 protein: CASSYGDSSSYNEQFF; D gene: -; J gene: TRBJ2-1; V gene: TRBV13; clone size: few
CDR3 DNA: TGCGCCAGCAGCCAAGTAGCGGGAGCCCTTGGCACAGATACGCAGTATTTT; CDR3 protein: CASSQVAGALGTDTQYF; D gene: TRBD2; J gene: TRBJ2-3; V gene: TRBV4-3; clone size: few
CDR3 DNA: TGTGCCAGCAAAGGACTAGCGGGACCATCCGGGGAGCTGTTTTTT; CDR3 protein: CASKGLAGPSGELFF; D gene: TRBD2; J gene: TRBJ2-2; V gene: TRBV6-1; clone size: many
CDR3 DNA: TGTGCCAGCAGGACTAGGGGCGCTAACACCGGGGAGCTGTTTTTT; CDR3 protein: CASRTRGANTGELFF; D gene: -; J gene: TRBJ2-2; V gene: TRBV12-3/TRBV12-4; clone size: few
CDR3 DNA: TGCAGTGCTAGGAAGACTAGCGGGGGAATAGATGAGCAGTTCTTC; CDR3 protein: CSARKTSGGIDEQFF; D gene: TRBD2; J gene: TRBJ2-1; V gene: TRBV20-1; clone size: few
CDR3 DNA: TGTGCCAGCAGCTTAGCCCAATGGGGGGCAATCTCTCGGGAGCCCCAGCATTTT; CDR3 protein: CASSLAQWGAISREPQHF; D gene: -; J gene: TRBJ1-5; V gene: TRBV7-8; clone size: -
CDR3 DNA: TGTGCCAGCAGTGAATACGGGACAGGGAATGAGTGGGGCACTGAAGCTTTCTTT; CDR3 protein: CASSEYGTGNEWGTEAFF; D gene: TRBD1; J gene: TRBJ1-1; V gene: TRBV25-1; clone size: -
CDR3 DNA: TGTGCCACCAGTGATGGACAGGGGGCTAACTACAATGAGCAGTTCTTC; CDR3 protein: CATSDGQGANYNEQFF; D gene: TRBD1; J gene: TRBJ2-1; V gene: TRBV24-1; clone size: -
CDR3 DNA: TGTGCCAGCAGTTTTGGTGGGTGGCGCACTGAAGCTTTCTTT; CDR3 protein: CASSFGGWRTEAFF; D gene: -; J gene: TRBJ1-1; V gene: TRBV12-3/TRBV12-4; clone size: few
CDR3 DNA: TGTGCCAGCAGCTTAGGGGGACTAGCGGGAGGCCTCTCCTACAATGAGCAGTTCTTC; CDR3 protein: CASSLGGLAGGLSYNEQFF; D gene: TRBD2; J gene: TRBJ2-1; V gene: TRBV7-3; clone size: once
CDR3 DNA: TGTGCCAGCAGTCTCTACACCGGGGAGCTGTTTTTT; CDR3 protein: CASSLYTGELFF; D gene: -; J gene: TRBJ2-2; V gene: TRBV12-3/TRBV12-4; clone size: many
CDR3 DNA: TGTGCCAGTAGTATTTCCGAGGGGTCTGGGGCCAACGTCCTGACTTTC; CDR3 protein: CASSISEGSGANVLTF; D gene: -; J gene: TRBJ2-6; V gene: TRBV19; clone size: -
CDR3 DNA: TGTGCCAGCACCCTGGGACTAGAGTTAGATACGCAGTATTTT; CDR3 protein: CASTLGLELDTQYF; D gene: TRBD2; J gene: TRBJ2-3; V gene: TRBV12-3/TRBV12-4; clone size: few
CDR3 DNA: TGCGCCAGCAGCCAAACCGGGACAGGGGACGCTTTCTTT; CDR3 protein: CASSQTGTGDAFF; D gene: TRBD1; J gene: TRBJ1-1; V gene: TRBV5-1; clone size: many
CDR3 DNA: TGCAGTGCGGCACCGGGACAGGGGTCCTATGGCTACACCTTC; CDR3 protein: CSAAPGQGSYGYTF; D gene: TRBD1; J gene: TRBJ1-2; V gene: TRBV20-1; clone size: few
CDR3 DNA: TGTGCCAGCAGCTTAGCGGTGACTGGAGGAAACACCATATATTTT; CDR3 protein: CASSLAVTGGNTIYF; D gene: -; J gene: TRBJ1-3; V gene: TRBV7-2; clone size: many
CDR3 DNA: TGCGCCAGCAGCCAAGAACCTTTGGATACTGGAAACACCATATATTTT; CDR3 protein: CASSQEPLDTGNTIYF; D gene: -; J gene: TRBJ1-3; V gene: TRBV4-3; clone size: few
CDR3 DNA: TGTGCCATCAGTGCCCCGGACAGGACCCCCTACGAGCAGTACTTC; CDR3 protein: CAISAPDRTPYEQYF; D gene: TRBD1; J gene: TRBJ2-7; V gene: TRBV10-3; clone size: many
CDR3 DNA: TGTGCCAGCAGCCCTAGACACACCTTC; CDR3 protein: CASSPRHTF; D gene: -; J gene: TRBJ1-2; V gene: TRBV12-3/TRBV12-4; clone size: many
CDR3 DNA: TGTGCCACTGGAACGGGGCAGGACGATCAGCCCCAGCATTTT; CDR3 protein: CATGTGQDDQPQHF; D gene: -; J gene: TRBJ1-5; V gene: TRBV24-1; clone size: -
CDR3 DNA: TGTGCCACGGGACTAGCGGGAGCGAACCTCTACAATGAGCAGTTCTTC; CDR3 protein: CATGLAGANLYNEQFF; D gene: TRBD2; J gene: TRBJ2-1; V gene: TRBV24-1; clone size: many
CDR3 DNA: TGTGCCAGCAGCTTCCGACACGACTATAATTCACCCCTCCACTTT; CDR3 protein: CASSFRHDYNSPLHF; D gene: -; J gene: TRBJ1-6; V gene: TRBV7-2; clone size: -
CDR3 DNA: TGTGCCAGCAGCCCCCACGCCTCGGAAAGACTAGCGCCCAATGAGCAGTTCTTC; CDR3 protein: CASSPHASERLAPNEQFF; D gene: TRBD2; J gene: TRBJ2-1; V gene: TRBV9; clone size: many
CDR3 DNA: TGTGCCAGCAGCTCCGGGACCGGGCGGTACGAGCAGTACTTC; CDR3 protein: CASSSGTGRYEQYF; D gene: -; J gene: TRBJ2-7; V gene: TRBV12-3/TRBV12-4; clone size: -
CDR3 DNA: TGTGCCAGCAGTTCCTCTATGACCTACGAGCAGTACTTC; CDR3 protein: CASSSSMTYEQYF; D gene: -; J gene: TRBJ2-7; V gene: TRBV12-3/TRBV12-4; clone size: many
CDR3 DNA: TGTGCCAGCAGCCCGCCGTGGGGGTACACCGGGGAGCTGTTTTTT; CDR3 protein: CASSPPWGYTGELFF; D gene: -; J gene: TRBJ2-2; V gene: TRBV3-1; clone size: -
CDR3 DNA: TGTGCCAGCAGCCCTCGACAGGGGGCAGCCTACGAGCAGTACTTC; CDR3 protein: CASSPRQGAAYEQYF; D gene: TRBD1; J gene: TRBJ2-7; V gene: TRBV6-1; clone size: -
CDR3 DNA: TGCGCCAGCAGCTTAGAAATCAGGGGAGGGCAGGAGCAGTTCTTC; CDR3 protein: CASSLEIRGGQEQFF; D gene: -; J gene: TRBJ2-1; V gene: TRBV5-1; clone size: few
CDR3 DNA: TGTGCCAGCAGCACCACCGAGGGGGACTACAATGAGCAGTTCTTC; CDR3 protein: CASSTTEGDYNEQFF; D gene: -; J gene: TRBJ2-1; V gene: TRBV7-9; clone size: few
CDR3 DNA: TGTGCCAGCAGCGCAGGGGCTAGCGGCACAGATACGCAGTATTTT; CDR3 protein: CASSAGASGTDTQYF; D gene: -; J gene: TRBJ2-3; V gene: TRBV9; clone size: -